The clone carrying this TCR beta chain turned up a few times. The antigen remains unidentified. V dropped 1 base and J dropped 9 bases, with 19 bases sitting between them. The CDR3 covers 16 residues. As handled by the study authors: Between-group CDR3 differences, defined by clinicopathological status, yielded a distant-metastasis classifier for papillary thyroid cancer. TCRdb re-called the PCR reads through MiXCR. These V and J calls originate from TCRdb's pipeline instead of the authors' own analysis. The table shows roughly 39,000 clones, with approximately 44% occurring only once. The sample comes from a study of metastatic and nonmetastatic thyroid tumors. For the study at large: Samples came from malignant and benign thyroid patients, and repertoires were compared across blood and tumor or nodule tissue. The study's findings and limits: Significantly greater TCR beta diversity was reportedly found in malignant thyroid tumors than in benign nodules (in blood and tumor).

All patients were untreated before thyroid surgery. Sample: tumor tissue. The sequence was collected from a male donor with papillary thyroid cancer or a benign thyroid nodule (not recorded which). Some clones in this sample may be carry-over from other donors' samples. The chain couples TRBV12-3 or TRBV12-4 to TRBJ2-1, with D perhaps matching TRBD2 (8 bases). The CDR3 loop reads CASSLGQGSLAGEQFF. Written as DNA, the CDR3 is TGTGCCAGCAGTTTAGGACAGGGTTCTCTAGCGGGTGAGCAGTTCTTC.